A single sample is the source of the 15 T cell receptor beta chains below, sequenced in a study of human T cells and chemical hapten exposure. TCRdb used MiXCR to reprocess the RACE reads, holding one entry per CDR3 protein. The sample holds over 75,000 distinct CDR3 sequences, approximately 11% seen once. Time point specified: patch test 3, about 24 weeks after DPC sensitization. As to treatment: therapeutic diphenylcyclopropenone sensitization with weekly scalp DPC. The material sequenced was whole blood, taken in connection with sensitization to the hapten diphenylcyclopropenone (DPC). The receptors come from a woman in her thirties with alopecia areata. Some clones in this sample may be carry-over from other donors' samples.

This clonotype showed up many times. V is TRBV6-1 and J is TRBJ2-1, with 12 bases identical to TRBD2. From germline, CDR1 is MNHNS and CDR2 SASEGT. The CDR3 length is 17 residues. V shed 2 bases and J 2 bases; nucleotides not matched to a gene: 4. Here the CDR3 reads CASSERASGRAYNEQFF. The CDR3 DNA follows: TGTGCCAGCAGTGAAAGGGCTAGCGGGAGGGCCTACAATGAGCAGTTCTTC.

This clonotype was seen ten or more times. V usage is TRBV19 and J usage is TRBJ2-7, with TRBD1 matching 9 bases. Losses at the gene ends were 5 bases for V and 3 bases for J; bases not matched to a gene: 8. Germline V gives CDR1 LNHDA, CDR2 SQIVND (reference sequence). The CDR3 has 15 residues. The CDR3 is CASSATGGAYYEQYV. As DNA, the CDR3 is TGTGCCAGTAGTGCAACAGGGGGCGCATACTACGAGCAGTACGTC.

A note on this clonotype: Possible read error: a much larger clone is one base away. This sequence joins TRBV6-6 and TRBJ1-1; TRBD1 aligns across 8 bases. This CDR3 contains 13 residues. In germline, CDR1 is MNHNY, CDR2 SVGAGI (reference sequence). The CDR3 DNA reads TGTGCCAGCAGTTACTCCTGGACAGGGAAAGCTATCTTT. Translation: CASSYSWTGKAIF.

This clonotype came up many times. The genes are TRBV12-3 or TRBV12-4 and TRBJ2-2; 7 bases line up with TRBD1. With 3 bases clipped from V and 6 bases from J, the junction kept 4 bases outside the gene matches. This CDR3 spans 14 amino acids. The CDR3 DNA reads TGTGCCAGCAGTTTGAGGGGGCAGGCCGGGGAGCTGTTTTTT. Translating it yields CASSLRGQAGELFF.

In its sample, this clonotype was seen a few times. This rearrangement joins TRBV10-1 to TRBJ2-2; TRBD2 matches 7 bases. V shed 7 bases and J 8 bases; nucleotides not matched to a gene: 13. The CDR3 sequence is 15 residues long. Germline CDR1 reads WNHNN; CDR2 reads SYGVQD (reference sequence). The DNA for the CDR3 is TGCGCCAGCAACGGGAGGTCTTTCTTTCGAGGGGAGCTGTTTTTT. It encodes CASNGRSFFRGELFF.

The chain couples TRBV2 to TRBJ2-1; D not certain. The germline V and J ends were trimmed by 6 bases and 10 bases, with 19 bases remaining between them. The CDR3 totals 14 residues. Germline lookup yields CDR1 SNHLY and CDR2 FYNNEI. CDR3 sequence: CASSPAPMPGEQFF. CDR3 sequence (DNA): TGTGCCAGCAGCCCAGCTCCTATGCCCGGGGAGCAGTTCTTC.

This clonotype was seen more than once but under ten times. CDR3 in amino acids: CASSLGTNYGYTF. The CDR3 coding sequence is TGTGCCAGCAGTTTAGGCACAAACTATGGCTACACCTTC. V is TRBV28 and J is TRBJ1-2, with unresolved D. This CDR3 spans 13 amino acids. CDR1 and CDR2 (germline): MDHEN, SYDVKM. The V end lost 2 bases, the J end lost 2 bases, and 6 bases lay between the germline ends.

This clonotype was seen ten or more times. As DNA, the CDR3 is TGCAGTGCGCCCCGAGGATCGAGCTCCTACGAGCAGTACTTC. It is translated as CSAPRGSSSYEQYF. The genes are TRBV20-1 and TRBJ2-7; D gene ambiguous. Germline CDR1 is DFQATT and CDR2 is SNEGSKA (reference sequence). Between the trimmed V and J ends, which lost 6 bases and 0 bases, there was a span of 15 bases. The CDR3 extends over 14 amino acids.

The CDR3 region has the DNA TGTGCCAGCAGGGATGATTACAACTATGGCTACACCTTC. It specifies CASRDDYNYGYTF. The chain carries TRBV6-1 and TRBJ1-2; D gene unclear. The CDR3 is 13 amino acids. V was trimmed by 6 bases and J by 2 bases, leaving 10 bases between them. Germline V gene data show CDR1 as MNHNS and CDR2 as SASEGT.

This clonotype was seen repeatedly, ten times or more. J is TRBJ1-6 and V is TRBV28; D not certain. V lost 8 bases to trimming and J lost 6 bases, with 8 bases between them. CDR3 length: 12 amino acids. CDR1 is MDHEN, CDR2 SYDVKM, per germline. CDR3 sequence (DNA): TGTGCCAGCGGATTGGCTAATTCACCCCTCCACTTT. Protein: CASGLANSPLHF.

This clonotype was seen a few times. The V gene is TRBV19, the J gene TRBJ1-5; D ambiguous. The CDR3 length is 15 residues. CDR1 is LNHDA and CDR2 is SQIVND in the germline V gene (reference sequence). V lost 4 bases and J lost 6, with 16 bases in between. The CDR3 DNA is TGTGCCAGTAGTAAGATGGAAGGGCACGGTCAGCCCCAGCATTTT. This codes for CASSKMEGHGQPQHF. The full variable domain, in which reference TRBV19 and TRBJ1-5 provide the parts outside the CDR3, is DGGITQSPKYLFRKEGQNVTLSCEQNLNHDAMYWYRQDPGQGLRLIYYSQIVNDFQKGDIAEGYSVSREKKESFPLTVTSAQKNPTAFYLCASSKMEGHGQPQHFGDGTRLSIL.

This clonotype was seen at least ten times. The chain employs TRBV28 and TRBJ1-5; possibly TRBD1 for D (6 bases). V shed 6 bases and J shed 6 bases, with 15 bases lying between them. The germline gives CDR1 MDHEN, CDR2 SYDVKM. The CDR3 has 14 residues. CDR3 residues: CASSQGGQSQPQHF. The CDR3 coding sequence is TGTGCCAGCAGCCAAGGCGGACAGAGTCAGCCCCAGCATTTT.

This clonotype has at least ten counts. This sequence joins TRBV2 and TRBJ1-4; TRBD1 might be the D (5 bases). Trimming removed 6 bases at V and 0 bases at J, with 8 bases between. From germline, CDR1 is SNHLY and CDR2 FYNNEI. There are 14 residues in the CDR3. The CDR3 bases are TGTGCCAGCAGGACGACAGCAACTAATGAAAAACTGTTTTTT. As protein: CASRTTATNEKLFF.

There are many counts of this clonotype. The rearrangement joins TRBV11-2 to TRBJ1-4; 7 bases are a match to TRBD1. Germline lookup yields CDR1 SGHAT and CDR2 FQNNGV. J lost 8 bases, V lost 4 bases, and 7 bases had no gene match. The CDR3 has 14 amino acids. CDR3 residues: CASSYRGLGEKLFF. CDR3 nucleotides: TGTGCCAGCAGCTACAGGGGTTTGGGGGAAAAACTGTTTTTT. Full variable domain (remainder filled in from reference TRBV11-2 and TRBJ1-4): EAGVAQSPRYKIIEKRQSVAFWCNPISGHATLYWYQQILGQGPKLLIQFQNNGVVDDSQLPKDRFSAERLKGVDSTLKIQPAKLEDSAVYLCASSYRGLGEKLFFGSGTQLSVL.

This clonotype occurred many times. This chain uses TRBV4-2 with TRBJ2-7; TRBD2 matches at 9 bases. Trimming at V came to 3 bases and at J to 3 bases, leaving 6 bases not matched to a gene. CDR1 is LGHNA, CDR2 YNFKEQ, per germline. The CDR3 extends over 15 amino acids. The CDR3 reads CASSQPGLAVYEQYF. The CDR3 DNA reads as TGTGCCAGCAGCCAGCCGGGACTAGCAGTCTACGAGCAGTACTTC.